The clone carrying this TCR beta chain appeared a single time. Measured with immunoSEQ multiplex PCR; TCRdb has only the in-frame clones, and not every one. The table shows 180,000 or so clones, with about 93% occurring only once. This specimen belongs to a study of control samples from healthy donors and cancer patients. Losses at the gene ends were 6 bases for V and 1 base for J; bases not matched to a gene: 3. The germline V gene encodes CDR1 MNHEY and CDR2 SVGAGI. The CDR3 runs 15 residues. The sequencing sample was made of blood. The chain joins TRBV6-5 to TRBJ2-2, with 9 bases aligning to TRBD1. This sequence was found in a woman in her sixties in good health. In DNA form, the CDR3 reads TGTGCCAGCAGAGTGGACAGGGGGAACACCGGGGAGCTGTTTTTT. As protein: CASRVDRGNTGELFF.